The present TCR beta chain was sequenced within a study of T cell responses to AZD1222 COVID-19 vaccine. The protocol was immunoSEQ multiplex PCR, while the TCRdb copy is restricted to in-frame clones and leaves out a portion. The sample holds 110,000 to 150,000 clones, 89% seen once. For this clone: Its matching antigen is unknown.

This CDR3 comprises 15 residues. The V gene lost 4 bases and the J gene lost 3 bases, with 13 bases spanning the gap. The germline gives CDR1 MNHEY, CDR2 SVGEGT. Findings of the study overall: Spike was spanned by vaccine-associated CD4 TCRs, with dominance at 160-218 and 743-854.

The source is an adult in good health. The V and J genes are TRBV6-2 or TRBV6-3 and TRBJ1-5; a possible D gene is TRBD1 (5 bases). The sequences come from peripheral blood, collected on day 0 of AZD1222 vaccination. The CDR3 protein is CASSLWGTPNQPQHF. The CDR3 DNA reads as TGTGCCAGCAGTTTATGGGGCACCCCCAATCAGCCCCAGCATTTT.